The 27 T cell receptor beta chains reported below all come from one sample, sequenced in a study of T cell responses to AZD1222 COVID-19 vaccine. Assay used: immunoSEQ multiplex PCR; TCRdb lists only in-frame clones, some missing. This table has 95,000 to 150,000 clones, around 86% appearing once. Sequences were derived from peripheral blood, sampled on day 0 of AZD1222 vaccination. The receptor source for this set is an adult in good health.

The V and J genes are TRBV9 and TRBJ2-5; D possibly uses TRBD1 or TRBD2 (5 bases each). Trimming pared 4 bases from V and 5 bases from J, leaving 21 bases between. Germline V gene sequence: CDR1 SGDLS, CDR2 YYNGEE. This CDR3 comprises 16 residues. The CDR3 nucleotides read TGTGCCAGCAGCCCCCCCGGCGCACCAGAGGGGGAGACCCAGTACTTC. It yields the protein CASSPPGAPEGETQYF.

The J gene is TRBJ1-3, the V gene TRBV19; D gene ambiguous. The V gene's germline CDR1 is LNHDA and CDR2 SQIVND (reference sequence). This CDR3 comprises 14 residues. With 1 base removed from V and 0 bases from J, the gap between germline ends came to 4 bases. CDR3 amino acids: CASSIGFSGNTIYF. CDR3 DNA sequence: TGTGCCAGTAGTATAGGCTTCTCTGGAAACACCATATATTTT.

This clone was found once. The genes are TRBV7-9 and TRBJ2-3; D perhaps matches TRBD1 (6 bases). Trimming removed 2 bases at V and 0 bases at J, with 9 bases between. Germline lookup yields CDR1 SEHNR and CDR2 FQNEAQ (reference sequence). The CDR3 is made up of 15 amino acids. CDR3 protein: CASSLRDTSTDTQYF. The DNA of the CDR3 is TGTGCCAGCAGCTTAAGGGACACAAGCACAGATACGCAGTATTTT.

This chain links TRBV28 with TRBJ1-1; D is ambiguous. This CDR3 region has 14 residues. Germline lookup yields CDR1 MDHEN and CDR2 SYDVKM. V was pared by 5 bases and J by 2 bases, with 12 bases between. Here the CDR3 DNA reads TGTGCCAGCAGTCCCGCCGGGCCCAACACTGAAGCTTTCTTT. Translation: CASSPAGPNTEAFF.

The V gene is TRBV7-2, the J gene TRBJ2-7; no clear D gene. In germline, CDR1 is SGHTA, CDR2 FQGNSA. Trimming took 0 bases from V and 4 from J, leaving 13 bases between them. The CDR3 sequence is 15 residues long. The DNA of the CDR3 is TGTGCCAGCAGCTTAGCCGGCGCCGGGCGTTACGAGCAGTACTTC. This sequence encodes CASSLAGAGRYEQYF.

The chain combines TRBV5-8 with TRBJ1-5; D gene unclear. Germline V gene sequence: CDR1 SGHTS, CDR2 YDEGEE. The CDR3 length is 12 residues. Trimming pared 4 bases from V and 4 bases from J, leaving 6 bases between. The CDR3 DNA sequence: TGTGCCAGCAGCCCTTATAATCAGCCCCAGCATTTT. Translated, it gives CASSPYNQPQHF.

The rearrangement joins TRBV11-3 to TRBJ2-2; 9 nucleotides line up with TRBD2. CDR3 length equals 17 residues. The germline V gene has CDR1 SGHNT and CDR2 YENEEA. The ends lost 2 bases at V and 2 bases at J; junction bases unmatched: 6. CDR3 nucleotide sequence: TGTGCCAGCAGCTTATTCTCACTAGCGGGCAACACCGGGGAGCTGTTTTTT. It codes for CASSLFSLAGNTGELFF.

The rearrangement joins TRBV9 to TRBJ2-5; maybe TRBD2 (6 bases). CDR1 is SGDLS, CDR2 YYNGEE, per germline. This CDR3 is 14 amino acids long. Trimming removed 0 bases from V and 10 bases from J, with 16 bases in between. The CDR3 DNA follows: TGTGCCAGCAGCGTAGCCCCGTCCGAGGAGGGCCAGTACTTC. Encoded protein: CASSVAPSEEGQYF.

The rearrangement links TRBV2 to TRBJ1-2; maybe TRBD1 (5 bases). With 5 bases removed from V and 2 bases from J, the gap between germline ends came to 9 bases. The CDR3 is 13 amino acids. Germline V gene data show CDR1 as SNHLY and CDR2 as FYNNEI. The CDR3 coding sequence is TGTGCCAGCAGTCGGGACGGCAACTATGGCTACACCTTC. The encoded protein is CASSRDGNYGYTF.

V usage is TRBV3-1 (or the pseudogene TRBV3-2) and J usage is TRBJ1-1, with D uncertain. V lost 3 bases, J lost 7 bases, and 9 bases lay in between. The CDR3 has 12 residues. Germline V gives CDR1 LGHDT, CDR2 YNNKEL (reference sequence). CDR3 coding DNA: TGTGCCAGCAGCCAGGCTATCGGTGAAGCTTTCTTT. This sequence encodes CASSQAIGEAFF.

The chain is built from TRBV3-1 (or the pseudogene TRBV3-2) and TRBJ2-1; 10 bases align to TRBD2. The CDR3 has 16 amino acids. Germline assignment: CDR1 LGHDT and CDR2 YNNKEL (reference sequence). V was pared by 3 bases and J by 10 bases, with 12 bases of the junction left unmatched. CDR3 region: CASSQGLAGAHGEQFF. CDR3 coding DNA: TGTGCCAGCAGCCAGGGGCTAGCGGGGGCCCACGGGGAGCAGTTCTTC.

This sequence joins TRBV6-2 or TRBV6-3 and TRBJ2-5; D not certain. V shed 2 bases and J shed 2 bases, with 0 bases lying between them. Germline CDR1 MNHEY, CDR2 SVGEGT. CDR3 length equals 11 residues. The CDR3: CASSYQETQYF. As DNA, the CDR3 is TGTGCCAGCAGTTACCAAGAGACCCAGTACTTC.

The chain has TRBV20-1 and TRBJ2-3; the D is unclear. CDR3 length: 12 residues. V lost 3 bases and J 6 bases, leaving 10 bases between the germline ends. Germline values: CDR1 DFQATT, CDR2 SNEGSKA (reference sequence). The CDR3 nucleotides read TGCAGTGCTAGTCTTGAACGGGATACGCAGTATTTT. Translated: CSASLERDTQYF.

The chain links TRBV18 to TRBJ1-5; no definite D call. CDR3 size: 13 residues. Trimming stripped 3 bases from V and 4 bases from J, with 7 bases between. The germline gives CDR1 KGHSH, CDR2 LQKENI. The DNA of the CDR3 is TGTGCCAGCTCACCCGACCTGAATCAGCCCCAGCATTTT. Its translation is CASSPDLNQPQHF. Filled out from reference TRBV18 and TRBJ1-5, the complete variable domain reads NAGVMQNPRHLVRRRGQEARLRCSPMKGHSHVYWYRQLPEEGLKFMVYLQKENIIDESGMPKERFSAEFPKEGPSILRIQQVVRGDSAAYFCASSPDLNQPQHFGDGTRLSIL.

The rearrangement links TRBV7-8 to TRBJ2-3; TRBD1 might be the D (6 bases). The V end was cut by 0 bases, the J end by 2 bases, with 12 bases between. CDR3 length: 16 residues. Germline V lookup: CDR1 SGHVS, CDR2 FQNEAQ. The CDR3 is CASSLASQGITDTQYF. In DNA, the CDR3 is TGTGCCAGCAGCTTAGCGAGTCAGGGGATCACAGATACGCAGTATTTT.

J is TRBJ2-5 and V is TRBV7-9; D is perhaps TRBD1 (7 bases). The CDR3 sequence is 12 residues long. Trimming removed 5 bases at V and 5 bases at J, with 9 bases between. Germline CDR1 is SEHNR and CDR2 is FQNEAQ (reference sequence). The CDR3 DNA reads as TGTGCCAGCAGCCAGGGGGGTGAGACCCAGTACTTC. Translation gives CASSQGGETQYF.

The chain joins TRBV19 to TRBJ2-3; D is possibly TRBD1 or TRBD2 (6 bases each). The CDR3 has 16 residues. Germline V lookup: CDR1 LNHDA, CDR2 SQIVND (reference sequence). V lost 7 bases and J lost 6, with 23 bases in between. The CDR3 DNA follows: TGTGCCAGTACCCAGAGGAGCAGGGGTCTAGCGGATACGCAGTATTTT. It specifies CASTQRSRGLADTQYF.

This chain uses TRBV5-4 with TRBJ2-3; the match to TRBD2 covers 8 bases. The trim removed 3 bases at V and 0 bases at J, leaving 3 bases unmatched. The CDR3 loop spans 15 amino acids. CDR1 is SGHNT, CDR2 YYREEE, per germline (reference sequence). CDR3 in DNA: TGTGCCAGCAGCTCCTTAGCGGGGAGCACAGATACGCAGTATTTT. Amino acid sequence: CASSSLAGSTDTQYF. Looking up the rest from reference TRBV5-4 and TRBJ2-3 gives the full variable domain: ETGVTQSPTHLIKTRGQQVTLRCSSQSGHNTVSWYQQALGQGPQFIFQYYREEENGRGNFPPRFSGLQFPNYSSELNVNALELDDSALYLCASSSLAGSTDTQYFGPGTRLTVL.

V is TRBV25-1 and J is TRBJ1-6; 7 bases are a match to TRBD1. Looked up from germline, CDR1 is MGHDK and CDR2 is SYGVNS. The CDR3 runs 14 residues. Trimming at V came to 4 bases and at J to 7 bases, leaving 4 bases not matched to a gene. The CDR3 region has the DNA TGTGCCAGCAGTGGGGCAGGGGGAAATTCACCCCTCCACTTT. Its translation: CASSGAGGNSPLHF.

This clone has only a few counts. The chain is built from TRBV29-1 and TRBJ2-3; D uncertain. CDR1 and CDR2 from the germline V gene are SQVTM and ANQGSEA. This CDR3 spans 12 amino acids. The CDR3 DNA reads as TGCACAACCTCGCAGGCTCAAGATACGCAGTATTTT. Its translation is CTTSQAQDTQYF.

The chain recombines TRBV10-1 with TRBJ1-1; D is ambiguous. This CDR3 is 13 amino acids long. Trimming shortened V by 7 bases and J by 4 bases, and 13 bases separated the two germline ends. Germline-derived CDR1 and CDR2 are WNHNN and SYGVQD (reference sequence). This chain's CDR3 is CASNFPGSTEAFF. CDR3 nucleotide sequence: TGCGCCAGCAATTTCCCCGGAAGCACTGAAGCTTTCTTT.

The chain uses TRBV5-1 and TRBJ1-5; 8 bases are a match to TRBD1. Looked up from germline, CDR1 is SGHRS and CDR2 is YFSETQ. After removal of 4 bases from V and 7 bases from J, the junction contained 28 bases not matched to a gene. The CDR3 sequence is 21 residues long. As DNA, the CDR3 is TGCGCCAGCAGCGCCCACATTCCGGGACAGGAAAACTCCCTGGAAGGACAGCCCCAGCATTTT. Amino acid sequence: CASSAHIPGQENSLEGQPQHF.

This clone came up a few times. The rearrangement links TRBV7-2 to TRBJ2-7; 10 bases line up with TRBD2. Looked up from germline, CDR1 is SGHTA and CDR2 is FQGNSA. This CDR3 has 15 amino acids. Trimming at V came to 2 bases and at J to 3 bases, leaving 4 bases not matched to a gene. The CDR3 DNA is TGTGCCAGCAGCTTACTAGCGGGGGCAAACTACGAGCAGTACTTC. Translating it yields CASSLLAGANYEQYF.

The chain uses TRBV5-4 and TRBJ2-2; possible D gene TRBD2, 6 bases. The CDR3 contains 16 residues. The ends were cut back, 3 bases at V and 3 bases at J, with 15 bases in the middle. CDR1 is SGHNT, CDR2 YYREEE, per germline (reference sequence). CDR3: CASSWGGRDHTGELFF. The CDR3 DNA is TGTGCCAGCAGCTGGGGTGGGCGGGACCACACCGGGGAGCTGTTTTTT.

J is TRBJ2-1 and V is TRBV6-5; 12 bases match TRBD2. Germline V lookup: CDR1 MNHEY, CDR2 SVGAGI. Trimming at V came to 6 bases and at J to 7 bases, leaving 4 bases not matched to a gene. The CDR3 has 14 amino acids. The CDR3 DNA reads TGTGCCAGCAGACTAGCGGGAGGTGGTAATGAGCAGTTCTTC. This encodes CASRLAGGGNEQFF.

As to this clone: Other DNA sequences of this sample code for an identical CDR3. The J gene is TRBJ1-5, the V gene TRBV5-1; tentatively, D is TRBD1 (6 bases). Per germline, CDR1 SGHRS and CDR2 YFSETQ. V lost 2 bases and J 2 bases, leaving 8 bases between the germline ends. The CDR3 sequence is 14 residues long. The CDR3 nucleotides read TGCGCCAGCAGCTTACAGGGAGGCAATCAGCCCCAGCATTTT. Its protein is CASSLQGGNQPQHF.

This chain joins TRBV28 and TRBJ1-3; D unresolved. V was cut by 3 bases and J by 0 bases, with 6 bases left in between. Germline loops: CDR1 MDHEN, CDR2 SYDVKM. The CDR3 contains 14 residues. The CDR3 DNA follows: TGTGCCAGCAGTTTGGTAGGCTCTGGAAACACCATATATTTT. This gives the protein CASSLVGSGNTIYF.